This is a list of T cell receptor beta chains from one sample in a study of identical twins. TCRdb independently ran MiXCR on the 5' RACE reads; one entry per CDR3 protein. The sample lists 420,000 or so distinct CDR3 sequences, under 20% occurring once. Input material: naive T cells sorted from blood. Every receptor here comes from a man aged 45-65 years in good health. Each CDR3 is given with its conserved first and last residue. A D gene is named only where the DNA matches it firmly. A clone size is listed for some rows: how often the clone was seen (once, few, many), or a class if it is expanded.

v_call	j_call	clone_size	d_call	cdr3_aa	cdr3_nt
TRBV27	TRBJ2-7	NA	TRBD1	CASAWTGRHEQYF	TGTGCCAGCGCCTGGACAGGGCGGCACGAGCAGTACTTC
TRBV6-1	TRBJ2-1	many	NA	CASSRFNRDEQFF	TGTGCCAGCAGTCGCTTCAACAGGGATGAGCAGTTCTTC
TRBV4-2	TRBJ1-2	NA	NA	CASSQAWADTYGYTF	TGTGCCAGCAGCCAAGCGTGGGCGGACACCTATGGCTACACCTTC
TRBV11-1	TRBJ2-6	NA	TRBD1	CASSLETGPGANVLTF	TGTGCCAGCAGCTTAGAGACAGGGCCTGGGGCCAACGTCCTGACTTTC
TRBV4-2	TRBJ2-7	many	TRBD2	CASSQEVAGVFYEQYF	TGTGCCAGCAGCCAAGAAGTAGCGGGGGTCTTCTACGAGCAGTACTTC
TRBV12-3/TRBV12-4	TRBJ2-3	few	NA	CASSLEGISQLPDTQYF	TGTGCCAGCAGTTTGGAGGGGATTAGTCAGTTGCCAGATACGCAGTATTTT
TRBV5-1	TRBJ1-1	NA	NA	CASSQDPGRNTEAFF	TGCGCCAGCAGCCAGGACCCAGGGAGGAACACTGAAGCTTTCTTT
TRBV20-1	TRBJ2-1	many	NA	CSVRAGRGIYNEQFF	NA
TRBV7-2	TRBJ2-1	NA	NA	CASSQLVWVSSLEQFF	TGTGCCAGCAGCCAGTTAGTCTGGGTCTCGAGCTTGGAGCAGTTCTTC
TRBV12-3/TRBV12-4	TRBJ2-7	few	NA	CASTAGVYEQYF	TGTGCCAGCACCGCCGGAGTCTACGAGCAGTACTTC
TRBV6-2/TRBV6-3	TRBJ2-7	few	NA	CASSYLPTEQYF	TGTGCCAGCAGTTACCTTCCGACCGAGCAGTACTTC
TRBV5-1	TRBJ2-1	many	NA	CASSPGDPLSYNEQFF	TGCGCCAGCAGCCCTGGGGACCCCCTCTCCTACAATGAGCAGTTCTTC
TRBV19	TRBJ1-1	NA	TRBD1	CASSWGQSNTEAFF	TGTGCCAGTAGCTGGGGACAGTCGAACACTGAAGCTTTCTTT
TRBV21-1	TRBJ2-3	NA	NA	CASSIEGTSGSRGTDTQYF	TGTGCCAGCAGTATAGAAGGGACTAGCGGGAGCAGAGGCACAGATACGCAGTATTTT
TRBV12-3/TRBV12-4	TRBJ2-5	NA	NA	CASSLTGTRQETQYF	TGTGCCAGCAGTTTAACTGGGACCAGACAAGAGACCCAGTACTTC
TRBV6-1	TRBJ1-5	many	NA	CASRPTLNRNQPQHF	TGTGCCAGCAGGCCGACCCTAAATCGCAATCAGCCCCAGCATTTT
TRBV29-1	TRBJ1-5	few	TRBD1	CSVKTGGANQPQHF	TGCAGCGTCAAGACAGGGGGCGCCAATCAGCCCCAGCATTTT
TRBV25-1	TRBJ2-5	NA	NA	CASARGAQETQYF	TGTGCCAGCGCAAGGGGAGCCCAAGAGACCCAGTACTTC
TRBV7-2	TRBJ2-7	NA	TRBD2	CASSLSSGRAYEQYF	TGTGCCAGCAGCTTAAGTAGCGGGAGGGCCTACGAGCAGTACTTC
TRBV12-3/TRBV12-4	TRBJ2-5	once	NA	CASSNRGNQETQYF	TGTGCCAGCAGCAACCGGGGAAATCAAGAGACCCAGTACTTC
TRBV15	TRBJ1-5	many	NA	CATSWGSNQPQHF	TGTGCCACCAGCTGGGGCTCGAATCAGCCCCAGCATTTT
TRBV11-2	TRBJ2-3	few	TRBD2	CASRHIGWVGAGSTDTQYF	TGTGCCAGCAGGCATATCGGGTGGGTTGGAGCGGGGAGCACAGATACGCAGTATTTT
TRBV4-3	TRBJ2-7	few	NA	CASSQAPGLGLHEQYF	TGCGCCAGCAGCCAAGCACCGGGACTGGGACTTCACGAGCAGTACTTC
TRBV28	TRBJ2-7	NA	NA	CASSIGNYEQYF	TGTGCCAGCAGTATAGGGAACTACGAGCAGTACTTC